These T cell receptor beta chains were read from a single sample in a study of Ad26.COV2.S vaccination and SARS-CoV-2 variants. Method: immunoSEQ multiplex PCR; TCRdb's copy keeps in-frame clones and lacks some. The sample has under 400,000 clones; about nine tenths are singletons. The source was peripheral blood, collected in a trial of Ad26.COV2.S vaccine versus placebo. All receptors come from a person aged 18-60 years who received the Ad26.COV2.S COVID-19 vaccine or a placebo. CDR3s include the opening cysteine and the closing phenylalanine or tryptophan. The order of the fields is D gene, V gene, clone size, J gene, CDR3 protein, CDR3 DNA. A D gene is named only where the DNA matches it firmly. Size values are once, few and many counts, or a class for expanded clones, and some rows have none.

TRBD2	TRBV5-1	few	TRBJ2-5	CASSPTSGGAGETQYF	TGCGCCAGCAGCCCGACTAGCGGGGGGGCAGGGGAGACCCAGTACTTC
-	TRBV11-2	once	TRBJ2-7	CASSQQPGPYEQYF	TGTGCCAGCAGCCAGCAGCCTGGCCCCTACGAGCAGTACTTC
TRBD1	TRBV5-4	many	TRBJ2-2	CASRAGTDTGELFF	TGTGCCAGCAGGGCCGGGACAGACACCGGGGAGCTGTTTTTT
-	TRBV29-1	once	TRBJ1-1	CSVEDYEEAFF	TGCAGCGTTGAAGATTATGAAGAAGCTTTCTTT
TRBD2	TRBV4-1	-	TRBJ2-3	CASSQELAGEVADTQYF	TGCGCCAGCAGCCAAGAACTTGCGGGGGAGGTCGCAGATACGCAGTATTTT
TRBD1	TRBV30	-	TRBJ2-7	CAWSSGTGAYEQYF	TGTGCCTGGAGTTCGGGGACAGGCGCCTACGAGCAGTACTTC
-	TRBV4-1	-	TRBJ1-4	CASSQKVGGREKLFF	TGCGCCAGCAGCCAGAAGGTTGGGGGCAGGGAAAAACTGTTTTTT
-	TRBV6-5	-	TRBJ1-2	CASSRGYGYTF	TGTGCCAGCAGTCGCGGTTATGGCTACACCTTC
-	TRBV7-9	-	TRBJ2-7	CASSSIDYEQYF	TGTGCCAGCAGCAGTATTGACTACGAGCAGTACTTC
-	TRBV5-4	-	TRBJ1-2	CASSSTAEYGYTF	TGTGCCAGCAGCTCGACAGCAGAGTATGGCTACACCTTC
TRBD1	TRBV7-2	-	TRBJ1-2	CASSPRQGQGRGYTF	TGTGCCAGCAGCCCTCGACAGGGTCAGGGTAGGGGCTACACCTTC
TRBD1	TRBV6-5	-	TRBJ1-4	CASSYEDRGREKLFF	TGTGCCAGCAGTTACGAGGACAGGGGAAGGGAAAAACTGTTTTTT
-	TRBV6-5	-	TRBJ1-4	CASSYSDRRAEKLFF	TGTGCCAGCAGTTACTCGGACAGACGAGCTGAAAAACTGTTTTTT
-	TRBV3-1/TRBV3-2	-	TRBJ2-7	CASSQVDEQYF	TGTGCCAGCAGCCAAGTCGACGAGCAGTACTTC
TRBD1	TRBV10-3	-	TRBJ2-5	CAISARTGSRETQYF	TGTGCCATCAGTGCGAGGACAGGGAGTCGAGAGACCCAGTACTTC
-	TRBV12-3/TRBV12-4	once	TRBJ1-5	CASTRQPNQPQHF	TGTGCCAGCACGAGGCAACCTAATCAGCCCCAGCATTTT
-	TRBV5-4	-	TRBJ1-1	CASSPRGQTNTEAFF	TGTGCCAGCAGCCCCCGAGGACAAACGAACACTGAAGCTTTCTTT
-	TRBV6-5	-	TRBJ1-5	CASSTGFNQPQHF	TGTGCCAGCAGTACAGGGTTCAATCAGCCCCAGCATTTT
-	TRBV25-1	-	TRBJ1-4	CASSEYKGGGEKLFF	TGTGCCAGCAGTGAATATAAGGGGGGAGGTGAAAAACTGTTTTTT
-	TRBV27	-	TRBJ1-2	CASSSRVRYGYTF	TGTGCCAGCAGTTCCAGGGTTAGGTATGGCTACACCTTC
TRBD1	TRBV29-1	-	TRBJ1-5	CSVTTGTNQPQHF	TGCAGCGTTACGACAGGGACCAATCAGCCCCAGCATTTT
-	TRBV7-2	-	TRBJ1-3	CASSSGVSGGNTIYF	TGTGCCAGCAGCTCGGGGGTTTCGGGTGGAAACACCATATATTTT
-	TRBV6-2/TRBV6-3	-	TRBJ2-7	CASSYSPGRGYEQYF	TGTGCCAGCAGTTACTCCCCAGGACGGGGCTACGAGCAGTACTTC
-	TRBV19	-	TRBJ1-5	CASARAGGTDQPQHF	TGTGCCAGCGCCAGAGCCGGGGGCACGGATCAGCCCCAGCATTTT
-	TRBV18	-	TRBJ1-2	CASSPPPVNSYGYTF	TGTGCCAGCTCACCGCCTCCGGTCAACAGCTATGGCTACACCTTC
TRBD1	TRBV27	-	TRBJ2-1	CATGTAYNEQFF	TGTGCCACGGGGACAGCTTACAATGAGCAGTTCTTC
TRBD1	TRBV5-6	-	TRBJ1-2	CASSPRGNYGYTF	TGTGCCAGCAGCCCCAGGGGGAACTATGGCTACACCTTC
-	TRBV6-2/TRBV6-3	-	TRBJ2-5	CASSYEQETQYF	TGTGCCAGCAGTTATGAGCAAGAGACCCAGTACTTC
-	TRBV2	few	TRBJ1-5	CASSAGYGQPQHF	TGTGCCAGCAGTGCGGGTTACGGTCAGCCCCAGCATTTT
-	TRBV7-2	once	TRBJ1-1	CASSPGVRMNTEAFF	TGTGCCAGCAGCCCAGGTGTCAGGATGAACACTGAAGCTTTCTTT
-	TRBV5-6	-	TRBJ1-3	CASSLDWSAGNTIYF	TGTGCCAGCAGCTTGGATTGGTCAGCAGGAAACACCATATATTTT
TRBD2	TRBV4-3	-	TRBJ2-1	CASSQDGRGVRNEQFF	TGCGCCAGCAGCCAAGATGGGCGGGGGGTAAGGAATGAGCAGTTCTTC
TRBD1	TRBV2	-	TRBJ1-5	CASSARTGVDQPQHF	TGTGCCAGCAGTGCACGGACAGGGGTGGATCAGCCCCAGCATTTT
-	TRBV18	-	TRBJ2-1	CASSPVPGGLGSSYNEQFF	TGTGCCAGCTCACCAGTCCCAGGGGGGCTTGGTAGCTCCTACAATGAGCAGTTCTTC
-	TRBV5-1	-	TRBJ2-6	CASSPVVGSGANVLTF	TGCGCCAGCAGCCCCGTGGTGGGGTCTGGGGCCAACGTCCTGACTTTC
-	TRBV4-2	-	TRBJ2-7	CASSQDLNSYEQYF	TGTGCCAGCAGCCAAGATCTTAACTCCTACGAGCAGTACTTC
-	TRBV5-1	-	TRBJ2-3	CASSTGTPLGDTQYF	TGCGCCAGCAGCACCGGGACCCCCCTCGGGGATACGCAGTATTTT
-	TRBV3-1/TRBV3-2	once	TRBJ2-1	CASSQQTGSHEQFF	TGTGCCAGCTCCCAACAGACTGGCTCCCATGAGCAGTTCTTC
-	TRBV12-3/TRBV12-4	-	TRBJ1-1	CASSFLKTEAFF	TGTGCCAGCAGTTTTTTAAAGACTGAAGCTTTCTTT
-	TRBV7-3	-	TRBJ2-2	CASSPVPVTGELFF	TGTGCCAGCAGCCCCGTCCCCGTCACCGGGGAGCTGTTTTTT
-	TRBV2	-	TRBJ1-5	CASSENAQPQHF	TGTGCCAGCAGTGAAAATGCCCAGCCCCAGCATTTT
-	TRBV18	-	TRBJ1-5	CASSPPVGAQGPQHF	TGTGCCAGCTCACCACCGGTCGGGGCTCAGGGGCCCCAGCATTTT
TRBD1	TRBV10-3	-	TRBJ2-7	CAISEADRVGYYEQYF	TGTGCCATCAGTGAAGCAGACAGGGTCGGATACTACGAGCAGTACTTC
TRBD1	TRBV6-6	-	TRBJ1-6	CASSYRQDRYNSPLHF	TGTGCCAGCAGTTACCGCCAGGACAGGTATAATTCACCCCTCCACTTT
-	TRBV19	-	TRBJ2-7	CASSNTYEQYF	TGTGCCAGTAGTAACACCTACGAGCAGTACTTC
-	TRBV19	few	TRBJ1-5	CASRIQGSNQPQHF	TGTGCCAGTAGAATCCAGGGGTCCAATCAGCCCCAGCATTTT
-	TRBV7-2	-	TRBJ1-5	CASSLLGLSNQPQHF	TGTGCCAGCAGCCTTCTAGGGCTCAGCAATCAGCCCCAGCATTTT
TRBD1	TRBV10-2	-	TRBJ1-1	CASGTALEAFF	TGCGCCAGTGGGACAGCCCTTGAAGCTTTCTTT